This T cell receptor (beta chain) was identified in a study of CD8 T cells in Susac syndrome. Reverse transcription of roughly 0.5 to 1 ug RNA used random hexamers. immunoSEQ multiplex PCR amplified TCR beta CDR3 across 54 Vbeta, 13 Jbeta. TCRdb reprocessed the immunoSEQ multiplex PCR reads with MiXCR, giving one entry per CDR3 protein. The repertoire holds over 350,000 distinct CDR3 sequences, with 85% to 90% as singletons. Negative isolation yielded the CD8+ and CD4+ T cells, while FACS enriched the TEMRA cells. The CDR3 runs 16 residues. The V end lost 0 bases, the J end lost 4 bases, and 16 bases lay between the germline ends. CDR1 and CDR2 from the germline V gene are SGHDT and YYEEEE.

The specimen was CD8+ T cells from PBMCs. The clonotype comes from a human donor with multiple sclerosis. The chain carries TRBV5-6 and TRBJ2-5; tentative D call: TRBD2 (5 bases). As DNA, the CDR3 is TGTGCCAGCAGCTTGGGTTTGCGGGTTCCGGGAGAGACCCAGTACTTC. It codes for CASSLGLRVPGETQYF.